Described below is a single T cell receptor (beta chain) sequence and its context. What it binds is not known. Clones were sequenced by immunoSEQ multiplex PCR, and TCRdb holds only the in-frame ones, with some missing. The repertoire holds more than 25,000 clones, with 79% as singletons. These data are taken from a study of a mutant IDH1 vaccine in newly diagnosed glioma. The overall study: The initiation of vaccination occurred 4-6 weeks after radiotherapy alone, or with temozolomide cycles. The earlier regimen, radiotherapy, temozolomide, or both, was most often both.

Per germline, CDR1 SGHNT and CDR2 YYREEE (reference sequence). V was trimmed by 2 bases and J by 6 bases, leaving 5 bases between them. The length of the CDR3 is 12 residues. Time point of the sample: week 5, during vaccination. In the vaccine, a single dose held 300 ug of the mutant IDH1 20-mer peptide, along with topical imiquimod. The sample in question was PBMCs, obtained from a glioma patient whose treatment included an IDH1 peptide vaccine. The chain links TRBV5-4 to TRBJ2-2, with D hard to call. This sequence originates from a man between 40 and 49 years old with glioma. Some clones in this sample may be carry-over from other donors' samples. CDR3 DNA sequence: TGTGCCAGCAGCTTATGGTCCGGGGAGCTGTTTTTT. This codes for CASSLWSGELFF.